Following are 7 T cell receptor beta chains from one sample sequenced in a study of blood T cell repertoires in COVID-19. Assay used: immunoSEQ multiplex PCR; TCRdb lists only in-frame clones, some missing. The sample yields approximately 210,000 clones, 82% seen once. Sequenced: PBMCs or T cells enriched from blood (not recorded which). These TCRs come from a woman aged 60-75 years who had recovered from COVID-19.

This sequence joins TRBV5-1 and TRBJ1-1; tentatively, D is TRBD1 (5 bases). The V end lost 0 bases, the J end lost 0 bases, and 9 bases lay between the germline ends. In germline, CDR1 is SGHRS, CDR2 YFSETQ. The CDR3 is 15 residues long. The CDR3 here is CASSLGTLLNTEAFF. The DNA of the CDR3 is TGCGCCAGCAGCTTGGGGACATTACTGAACACTGAAGCTTTCTTT. The variable domain in full, with the rest retrieved from reference TRBV5-1 and TRBJ1-1, is KAGVTQTPRYLIKTRGQQVTLSCSPISGHRSVSWYQQTPGQGLQFLFEYFSETQRNKGNFPGRFSGRQFSNSRSEMNVSTLELGDSALYLCASSLGTLLNTEAFFGQGTRLTVV.

The chain recombines TRBV5-1 with TRBJ1-2; unclear D gene. CDR3 length: 14 amino acids. The V gene's germline CDR1 is SGHRS and CDR2 YFSETQ. V lost 1 base to trimming and J lost 7 bases, with 14 bases between them. The CDR3 spells CASSLSLERGGYTF. CDR3 nucleotide sequence: TGCGCCAGCAGCTTGTCCCTAGAAAGAGGTGGCTACACCTTC.

V usage is TRBV12-5 and J usage is TRBJ2-7, with a weak D call TRBD1 (5 bases). CDR3 length equals 12 residues. Deletions cut 4 bases from V and 10 bases from J, with 14 bases between. Germline-derived CDR1 and CDR2 are LGHNT and FRNRAP. CDR3 sequence: CASGSQRQLQYF. CDR3 DNA: TGTGCTAGTGGTTCGCAGCGACAGCTTCAGTACTTC.

The chain couples TRBV29-1 to TRBJ2-5, with 9 bases aligning to TRBD2. CDR3 length: 15 amino acids. Germline lookup yields CDR1 SQVTM and CDR2 ANQGSEA. V was pared by 5 bases and J by 2 bases, with 9 bases of the junction left unmatched. CDR3 DNA: TGCAGCGTTAGGACTAGCGCTAGACCGCAAGAGACCCAGTACTTC. It translates to CSVRTSARPQETQYF.

V gene TRBV20-1 combines with J gene TRBJ2-6; 8 nucleotides agree with TRBD2. The trim removed 3 bases at V and 0 bases at J, leaving 22 bases unmatched. The CDR3 covers 22 residues. Germline CDR1 and CDR2: DFQATT and SNEGSKA (reference sequence). DNA for the CDR3: TGCAGTGCTAGTGGGTCGGGGGGGCTGCTAGTTAGCGGTTCCTCTGGGGCCAACGTCCTGACTTTC. This encodes CSASGSGGLLVSGSSGANVLTF.

This chain connects TRBV3-1 (or the pseudogene TRBV3-2) to TRBJ2-7; 7 bases match TRBD1. Germline values: CDR1 LGHDT, CDR2 YNNKEL (reference sequence). This CDR3 is 14 amino acids long. J lost 8 bases, V lost 1 base, and 8 bases had no gene match. The CDR3 nucleotides read TGTGCCAGCAGCCAAGGGACAGGAGAAACCAAGCAGTACTTC. Translated, it gives CASSQGTGETKQYF.

The chain uses TRBV11-3 and TRBJ2-2, with D possibly matching TRBD1 (5 bases). Trimming took off 0 bases at V and 6 bases at J, with 14 bases between the two ends. CDR1 and CDR2 from the germline V gene are SGHNT and YENEEA. The CDR3 is 16 residues long. CDR3 sequence (DNA): TGTGCCAGCAGCTTAGATTCAGGGAACCAGGCCGGGGAGCTGTTTTTT. Protein product: CASSLDSGNQAGELFF.